The 18 T cell receptor beta chains presented below share a single source sample, sequenced in a study of cytomegalovirus exposure and HLA in healthy donors. Primers: 60 Vbeta forward and 13 Jbeta reverse. Here immunoSEQ multiplex PCR was the method, and the copy in TCRdb shows in-frame clones only, minus some. The data contain under 200,000 clones, around 80% of them singletons. What was sequenced was PBMCs. Receptors were obtained from a woman aged 45-59 years in good health and CMV-seronegative.

This clone was seen only once. The chain uses TRBV28 and TRBJ2-1; D possibly corresponds to TRBD2 (6 bases). Germline-derived CDR1 and CDR2 are MDHEN and SYDVKM. The CDR3 extends over 13 amino acids. Trimming removed 6 bases from V and 9 bases from J, with 15 bases in between. The CDR3, as DNA: TGTGCCAGCAGGGTGGGACTTTCTGGTGAGCAGTTCTTC. This gives the protein CASRVGLSGEQFF.

A few counts support this clone. The chain carries TRBV7-9 and TRBJ2-1; TRBD1 might be the D (6 bases). Trimming took 1 base from V and 5 from J, leaving 6 bases between them. There are 13 residues in the CDR3. Germline CDR1 SEHNR, CDR2 FQNEAQ (reference sequence). In DNA form, the CDR3 reads TGTGCCAGCAGCTTAGGACAGGACAATGAGCAGTTCTTC. It encodes CASSLGQDNEQFF.

The chain employs TRBV2 and TRBJ1-5, with TRBD1 as a possible D gene (6 bases). Germline V lookup: CDR1 SNHLY, CDR2 FYNNEI. The CDR3 has 15 amino acids. Trimming removed 3 bases at V and 6 bases at J, with 15 bases between. In DNA, the CDR3 is TGTGCCAGCAGTGAGGGGGGGGCCCTTCGTCAGCCCCAGCATTTT. Protein sequence: CASSEGGALRQPQHF.

Only one count was recorded for this clone. The chain employs TRBV2 and TRBJ1-6; D is ambiguous. Trimming took off 1 base at V and 0 bases at J, with 7 bases between the two ends. The CDR3 is 16 amino acids. Germline-derived CDR1 and CDR2 are SNHLY and FYNNEI. For the CDR3, the DNA is TGTGCCAGCAGTGAAGTTTGGAGCTCCTATAATTCACCCCTCCACTTT. Its protein product is CASSEVWSSYNSPLHF.

The CDR3: CASPPTSGRGNYEQYF. The CDR3 DNA is TGTGCCAGCCCCCCAACTAGCGGGAGGGGGAACTACGAGCAGTACTTC. The chain is built from TRBV28 and TRBJ2-7; 13 bases are shared with TRBD2. This CDR3 contains 16 residues. The ends lost 8 bases at V and 3 bases at J; junction bases unmatched: 10. CDR1 and CDR2 from the germline V gene are MDHEN and SYDVKM. Using reference TRBV28 and TRBJ2-7 for the parts outside the CDR3, the full variable domain is DVKVTQSSRYLVKRTGEKVFLECVQDMDHENMFWYRQDPGLGLRLIYFSYDVKMKEKGDIPEGYSVSREKKERFSLILESASTNQTSMYLCASPPTSGRGNYEQYFGPGTRLTVT.

This clone showed up just a few times. The rearrangement uses TRBV29-1 and TRBJ2-7, with TRBD1 as a possible D gene (5 bases). The CDR3 runs to 14 residues. V lost 6 bases to trimming and J lost 1 base, with 16 bases between them. Germline V CDR1 and CDR2: SQVTM, ANQGSEA. The CDR3 region has the DNA TGCAGCGTAGGCGACAGTAGCCTTTCCTACGAGCAGTACTTC. This encodes CSVGDSSLSYEQYF.

The rearrangement joins TRBV6-5 to TRBJ2-1; D may be TRBD2 (6 bases). This CDR3 comprises 15 residues. Germline-derived CDR1 and CDR2 are MNHEY and SVGAGI. V lost 5 bases to trimming and J lost 9 bases, with 20 bases between them. The CDR3 region has the DNA TGTGCCAGCAGTAGCCTTGGCGGGGCGCGCGGTGAGCAGTTCTTC. Amino acid sequence: CASSSLGGARGEQFF.

The chain couples TRBV5-6 to TRBJ1-1; D gene unclear. The CDR3 contains 15 residues. Trimming took 4 bases from V and 5 from J, leaving 18 bases between them. Germline V gene data show CDR1 as SGHDT and CDR2 as YYEEEE. This chain's CDR3 is CASSQERPVGTEAFF. The CDR3, as DNA: TGTGCCAGCAGCCAGGAAAGGCCAGTTGGGACTGAAGCTTTCTTT.

The chain has TRBV20-1 and TRBJ2-7; 7 bases align to TRBD1. Trimming took 5 bases from V and 6 from J; bases not matched to a gene: 4. Germline CDR1 reads DFQATT; CDR2 reads SNEGSKA (reference sequence). The CDR3 length is 11 residues. In DNA form, the CDR3 reads TGCAGTGCTGGACAGGCGTTCGAGCAGTACTTC. Its translation: CSAGQAFEQYF.

This clone was observed a few times. This rearrangement joins TRBV9 to TRBJ1-4; TRBD1 matches at 7 bases. The CDR3 runs 19 residues. V shed 6 bases and J 7 bases; nucleotides not matched to a gene: 24. Germline assignment: CDR1 SGDLS and CDR2 YYNGEE. As DNA, the CDR3 is TGTGCCAGCAATGTTTGGTATGGGACAGAGGGCTCGTCGGGTGAAAAACTGTTTTTT. Encoded protein: CASNVWYGTEGSSGEKLFF.

The chain links TRBV10-1 to TRBJ2-1; weak D call: TRBD2 (6 bases). V was cut by 0 bases and J by 0 bases, with 9 bases left in between. The CDR3 length is 16 residues. In germline, CDR1 is WNHNN, CDR2 SYGVQD (reference sequence). CDR3 bases: TGCGCCAGCAGTGAGTCGGCCGGGAGCTCCTACAATGAGCAGTTCTTC. This codes for CASSESAGSSYNEQFF.

This clone occurred a few times. V usage is TRBV4-3 and J usage is TRBJ1-1, with a possible D match to TRBD1 (6 bases). This CDR3 is 18 amino acids long. Germline loops: CDR1 LGHNA, CDR2 YSLEER. With 4 bases removed from V and 2 bases from J, the gap between germline ends came to 23 bases. The CDR3, as DNA: TGCGCCAGCAGCCTAGGGAGACAGGTTTCCCTCGCCAACACTGAAGCTTTCTTT. Translating gives CASSLGRQVSLANTEAFF.

The chain is built from TRBV29-1 and TRBJ2-7; 7 bases are shared with TRBD2. There are 13 residues in the CDR3. V was pared by 8 bases and J by 1 base, with 8 bases of the junction left unmatched. CDR1 and CDR2 (germline): SQVTM, ANQGSEA. This chain's CDR3 is CSFRASGSYEQYF. CDR3 DNA: TGCAGCTTCAGGGCTAGCGGATCCTACGAGCAGTACTTC.

The CDR3 here is CASISGTTNTGELFF. The DNA of the CDR3 is TGTGCCAGCATCTCAGGGACAACGAACACCGGGGAGCTGTTTTTT. J is TRBJ2-2 and V is TRBV6-6; a weak D match, TRBD1 (6 bases). The germline V gene has CDR1 MNHNY and CDR2 SVGAGI (reference sequence). The CDR3 loop spans 15 amino acids. Deletions cut 7 bases from V and 0 bases from J, with 12 bases between.

This clone was counted once. V and J are TRBV2 and TRBJ2-1, with 11 bases identical to TRBD1. CDR3 size: 15 residues. Germline-derived CDR1 and CDR2 are SNHLY and FYNNEI. The CDR3 region is CASQTGTGGYNEQFF. The CDR3 coding sequence is TGTGCTTCGCAGACTGGGACAGGGGGATACAATGAGCAGTTCTTC.

The genes are TRBV27 and TRBJ2-7, with 10 bases identical to TRBD2. The CDR3 consists of 13 residues. V lost 7 bases to trimming and J lost 3 bases; unmatched junction nucleotides: 3. Germline V gives CDR1 MNHEY, CDR2 SMNVEV (reference sequence). CDR3: CASKSSGGYEQYF. The CDR3 DNA reads TGTGCCAGCAAGTCTAGCGGGGGCTACGAGCAGTACTTC.

This clone has only one observation. The CDR3: CASSRTLGGDNEQFF. The CDR3 DNA reads TGTGCCAGCAGCCGGACGTTAGGAGGTGACAATGAGCAGTTCTTC. The chain recombines TRBV6-4 with TRBJ2-1, with D possibly matching TRBD2 (5 bases). Trimming left V 6 bases short and J 5 bases short, with 17 bases between. The CDR3 is 15 amino acids. The germline V gene encodes CDR1 MRHNA and CDR2 SNTAGT.

The chain carries TRBV6-5 and TRBJ2-7; TRBD2 might be the D (5 bases). Germline V gene lookup returns CDR1 MNHEY and CDR2 SVGAGI. The length of the CDR3 is 15 residues. V lost 2 bases, J lost 3 bases, and 14 bases lay in between. CDR3 residues: CASSYIGQGGYEQYF. As DNA, the CDR3 is TGTGCCAGCAGTTACATAGGTCAAGGAGGCTACGAGCAGTACTTC.